Shown below are 8 T cell receptor beta chains from a single sample sequenced in a study of graft-versus-host responses after intestinal transplantation. This table comes from immunoSEQ multiplex PCR, and its TCRdb copy is limited to in-frame clones, with some not included. Among thousands of clones listed, around a third were seen once. Sequencing used alloreactive CD4+ T cells from a mixed lymphocyte reaction culture, obtained before intestinal transplant. The subset denotes: CFSE-low proliferating T cells sorted from roughly six-day pre-transplant mixed lymphocyte reaction (GvH or HvG direction). These TCRs come from a human patient who received an intestinal transplant.

J is TRBJ1-2 and V is TRBV5-5; 7 nucleotides align to TRBD1. V dropped 2 bases and J dropped 5; count of bases not matched to a gene: 12. Germline CDR1 SGHKS, CDR2 YYEKEE (reference sequence). The CDR3 sequence is 16 residues long. The CDR3 DNA sequence: TGTGCCAGCAGCTTTGGGACAGATGTTCAATTGTATGGCTACACCTTC. It translates to CASSFGTDVQLYGYTF.

This clone is a singleton in its sample. V usage is TRBV5-1 and J usage is TRBJ2-5, with D perhaps TRBD2 (6 bases). This CDR3 region has 14 residues. The germline V gene has CDR1 SGHRS and CDR2 YFSETQ. V was trimmed by 5 bases and J by 2 bases, leaving 13 bases between them. This CDR3 reads CASRGLSGQETQYF. CDR3 DNA sequence: TGCGCCAGCAGGGGGTTGAGCGGGCAAGAGACCCAGTACTTC.

This clone has just a few counts. V usage is TRBV28 and J usage is TRBJ1-5, with 7 bases fitting TRBD1. The CDR3 runs 16 residues. Germline V gene lookup returns CDR1 MDHEN and CDR2 SYDVKM. V trimming: 3 bases; J trimming: 6 bases; junction bases outside the gene matches: 11. The CDR3 DNA is TGTGCCAGCAGTTTCGAGGGCAGGGGGTACGGTCAGCCCCAGCATTTT. Translated, it gives CASSFEGRGYGQPQHF.

This clone was counted only a few times. This rearrangement joins TRBV6-5 to TRBJ1-5; 7 positions match TRBD1. Germline-derived CDR1 and CDR2 are MNHEY and SVGAGI. V lost 7 bases and J lost 2; bases outside the gene matches: 2. The CDR3 has 13 amino acids. The CDR3 is CASKTGRNQPQHF. The CDR3 nucleotides are TGTGCCAGCAAGACAGGGCGCAATCAGCCCCAGCATTTT.

Only one count was recorded for this clone. The chain employs TRBV6-6 and TRBJ1-2, with 7 positions matching TRBD1. The ends lost 6 bases at V and 5 bases at J; junction bases unmatched: 6. Per germline, CDR1 MNHNY and CDR2 SVGAGI (reference sequence). This CDR3 contains 13 residues. The CDR3 DNA reads TGTGCCAGCAGCCAGGGGGGATGGTATGGCTACACCTTC. Amino acid sequence: CASSQGGWYGYTF.

The chain has TRBV30 and TRBJ2-1; TRBD1 agrees at 9 bases. The CDR3 loop spans 14 amino acids. J gave up 4 bases and V 4 bases, and 5 bases lay outside the gene matches. Germline V gene data show CDR1 as GTSNPN and CDR2 as SVGIG (reference sequence). The CDR3 DNA follows: TGTGCCTGGAATATGGGACAGGGATACAATGAGCAGTTCTTC. Translated: CAWNMGQGYNEQFF.

V gene TRBV6-5 combines with J gene TRBJ2-7; 9 nucleotides match TRBD2. This CDR3 region has 14 residues. Germline loops: CDR1 MNHEY, CDR2 SVGAGI. V lost 11 bases to trimming and J lost 7 bases; unmatched junction nucleotides: 15. In DNA, the CDR3 is TGTGCCGGCCGTAGCGGGGGCTCCACTGGGGAGCAGTACTTC. Its protein product is CAGRSGGSTGEQYF.

This clone occurred a few times. This CDR3 reads CATSTGGSGETQYF. CDR3 coding DNA: TGTGCCACCAGCACAGGGGGATCTGGGGAGACCCAGTACTTC. The chain recombines TRBV15 with TRBJ2-5; 7 bases align to TRBD1. CDR1 and CDR2 from the germline V gene are LNHNV and YYDKDF (reference sequence). This CDR3 has 14 amino acids. Germline trimming cut 4 bases from V and 5 bases from J; bases unmatched to any gene: 7.